Listed below are T cell receptor beta chains from one sample, sequenced in a study of T cells in Graves' hyperthyroidism and ophthalmopathy. TCRdb used MiXCR to reprocess the multiplex PCR reads, holding one entry per CDR3 protein. The sample shows roughly 380,000 distinct CDR3 sequences, approximately 19% of them seen only once. The specimen was blood. The receptors were sampled from a young woman with Graves' hyperthyroidism. CDR3s include the opening cysteine and the closing phenylalanine or tryptophan.

v_gene	j_gene	CDR3aa
TRBV28	TRBJ2-7	CASSRALGRSYEQYF
TRBV6-1	TRBJ2-5	CASSEISGGSLGGETQYF
TRBV12-3/TRBV12-4	TRBJ1-2	CASRPKVWGDGYTF
TRBV12-3/TRBV12-4	TRBJ2-4	CASSSVGGFRSRAKNIQYF
TRBV27	TRBJ2-4	CASAFFGGGIQYF
TRBV28	TRBJ2-5	CASSYLAGGGTQYF
TRBV9	TRBJ1-1	CASSVGPLNTEAFF
TRBV20-1	TRBJ1-2	CSARDPGLGYGYTF
TRBV20-1	TRBJ2-7	CSARVGGPPYEQYF
TRBV20-1	TRBJ2-7	CSATAGAKGFEQYF
TRBV6-1	TRBJ1-5	CASTPDGYQPQHF
TRBV27	TRBJ2-5	CASSSWDRIGETQYF
TRBV3-1	TRBJ1-2	CASSQDPPGIGYTF
TRBV6-1	TRBJ2-7	CASGGAAPYGQYF
TRBV30	TRBJ1-2	CAWSVLRSNYGYTF
TRBV28	TRBJ1-2	CASTPGPRKKGWTYTF
TRBV20-1	TRBJ2-5	CSAPAGGEETQYF
TRBV6-5	TRBJ1-1	CASSYSRSTEAFF
TRBV6-7	TRBJ1-2	CASRDGYGYTF
TRBV9	TRBJ2-7	CASSAQGGYEQYF
TRBV6-5	TRBJ2-7	CASSYDGEGPSGEQYF
TRBV6-2/TRBV6-3	TRBJ2-7	CASSYSAGGYEQYF
TRBV20-1	TRBJ1-2	CSAGAPGINYGYTF
TRBV12-5	TRBJ2-7	CASGLSPYEQYF
TRBV5-1	TRBJ1-5	CASSLGGVNQPQHF
TRBV20-1	TRBJ1-2	CSARDGQGGYGYTF